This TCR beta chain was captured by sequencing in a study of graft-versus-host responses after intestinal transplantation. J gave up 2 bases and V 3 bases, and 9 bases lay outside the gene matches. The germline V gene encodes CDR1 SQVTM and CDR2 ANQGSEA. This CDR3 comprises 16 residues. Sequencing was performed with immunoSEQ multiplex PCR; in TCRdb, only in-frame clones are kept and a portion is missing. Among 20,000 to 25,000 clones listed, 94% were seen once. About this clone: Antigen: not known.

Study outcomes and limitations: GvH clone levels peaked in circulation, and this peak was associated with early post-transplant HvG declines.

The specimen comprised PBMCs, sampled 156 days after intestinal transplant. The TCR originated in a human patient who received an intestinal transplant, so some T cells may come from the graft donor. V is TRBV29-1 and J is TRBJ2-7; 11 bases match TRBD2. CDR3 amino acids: CSVDKTSGNEAYEQYF. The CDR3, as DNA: TGCAGCGTTGATAAGACTAGCGGGAACGAGGCCTACGAGCAGTACTTC.